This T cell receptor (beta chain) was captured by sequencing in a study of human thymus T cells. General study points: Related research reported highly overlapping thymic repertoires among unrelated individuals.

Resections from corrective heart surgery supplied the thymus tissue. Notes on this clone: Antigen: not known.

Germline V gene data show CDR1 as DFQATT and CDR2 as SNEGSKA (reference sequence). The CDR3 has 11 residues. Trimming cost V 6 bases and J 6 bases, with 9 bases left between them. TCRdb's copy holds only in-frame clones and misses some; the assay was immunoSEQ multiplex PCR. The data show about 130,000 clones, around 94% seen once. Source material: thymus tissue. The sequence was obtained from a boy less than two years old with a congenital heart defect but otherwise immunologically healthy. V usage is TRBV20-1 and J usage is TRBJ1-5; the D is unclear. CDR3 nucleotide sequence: TGCAGTGCCACGGAAACTCAGCCCCAGCATTTT. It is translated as CSATETQPQHF.